These 29 T cell receptor beta chains originate from one sample sequenced in a study of Ad26.COV2.S vaccination and SARS-CoV-2 variants. Sequenced by immunoSEQ multiplex PCR; TCRdb stores in-frame clones only, minus some. The data contain around 450,000 clones, roughly nine tenths of them singletons. The treatment was: about 20 received Ad26.COV2.S at low or high dose, single or two shots; 5 received placebo; per-sample allocation not given. Sampling was performed 63 days after the first vaccine or placebo injection. Sequenced here: peripheral blood, sampled in a trial of Ad26.COV2.S vaccine versus placebo. All receptors come from a person between 18 and 65 years old who received the Ad26.COV2.S COVID-19 vaccine or a placebo.

The J gene is TRBJ1-5, the V gene TRBV19; 7 positions agree with TRBD1. V lost 6 bases, J lost 1 base, and 6 bases stayed unmatched. This CDR3 contains 15 residues. Germline-derived CDR1 and CDR2 are LNHDA and SQIVND (reference sequence). CDR3 coding DNA: TGTGCCAGTAGCCCAGGGACAGTCAGCAATCAGCCCCAGCATTTT. It translates to CASSPGTVSNQPQHF.

V usage is TRBV7-2 and J usage is TRBJ1-2; TRBD1 agrees at 8 bases. The CDR3 sequence is 17 residues long. J lost 2 bases, V lost 3 bases, and 11 bases had no gene match. From germline, CDR1 is SGHTA and CDR2 FQGNSA. The CDR3 DNA reads as TGTGCCAGCAGCTTCACGGCAGGGGGCTCGGGGAACTATGGCTACACCTTC. Its translation is CASSFTAGGSGNYGYTF.

In its sample, this clone was seen a few times. The CDR3 coding sequence is TGTGCCAGTAGTATAGCGGGAGCAGGGTCAAACACTGAAGCTTTCTTT. Encoded protein: CASSIAGAGSNTEAFF. J is TRBJ1-1 and V is TRBV19; tentative D call: TRBD1 (5 bases). CDR1 is LNHDA and CDR2 is SQIVND in the germline V gene (reference sequence). The CDR3 has 16 residues. V was pared by 1 base and J by 2 bases, with 14 bases between.

V gene TRBV28 combines with J gene TRBJ1-2, with TRBD1 as a possible D gene (6 bases). The CDR3 contains 15 residues. Trimming stripped 8 bases from V and 0 bases from J, with 16 bases between. Germline V lookup: CDR1 MDHEN, CDR2 SYDVKM. This CDR3 reads CASGGAGRANYGYTF. DNA for the CDR3: TGTGCCAGCGGGGGGGCAGGCAGGGCTAACTATGGCTACACCTTC.

The chain is built from TRBV6-5 and TRBJ1-3; D gene ambiguous. Looked up from germline, CDR1 is MNHEY and CDR2 is SVGAGI. Deletions cut 7 bases from V and 0 bases from J, with 10 bases between. The CDR3 is 14 amino acids. In nucleotides, the CDR3 is TGTGCCAGCACTAAGGGAGTCTCTGGAAACACCATATATTTT. Protein: CASTKGVSGNTIYF.

The chain employs TRBV5-1 and TRBJ2-7, with D perhaps matching TRBD2 (5 bases). The CDR3 is 13 amino acids. Between the trimmed V and J ends, which lost 8 bases and 6 bases, there was a span of 18 bases. The germline gives CDR1 SGHRS, CDR2 YFSETQ. CDR3 bases: TGCGCCAGTACCCTTCTCCTTGGAGGCGAGCAGTACTTC. It specifies CASTLLLGGEQYF.

The chain couples TRBV9 to TRBJ1-3; D may be TRBD1 (5 bases). CDR3 length equals 14 residues. Germline V lookup: CDR1 SGDLS, CDR2 YYNGEE. The germline V and J ends were trimmed by 1 base and 2 bases, with 7 bases remaining between them. DNA of the CDR3: TGTGCCAGCAGCGTAAGCAGGGCTGGAAACACCATATATTTT. Protein product: CASSVSRAGNTIYF.

The chain uses TRBV18 and TRBJ2-7; D may be TRBD1 (6 bases). Trimming removed 3 bases from V and 3 bases from J, with 15 bases in between. The CDR3 consists of 15 residues. CDR1 is KGHSH, CDR2 LQKENI, per germline. The CDR3 nucleotides read TGTGCCAGCTCACCTTACCGGACAGATTTCTACGAGCAGTACTTC. Its translation is CASSPYRTDFYEQYF. The variable domain in full, completed from reference TRBV18 and TRBJ2-7, reads NAGVMQNPRHLVRRRGQEARLRCSPMKGHSHVYWYRQLPEEGLKFMVYLQKENIIDESGMPKERFSAEFPKEGPSILRIQQVVRGDSAAYFCASSPYRTDFYEQYFGPGTRLTVT.

J is TRBJ1-1 and V is TRBV9; D gene ambiguous. The CDR3 has 15 amino acids. Trimming removed 0 bases at V and 0 bases at J, with 9 bases between. Germline-derived CDR1 and CDR2 are SGDLS and YYNGEE. CDR3 sequence (DNA): TGTGCCAGCAGCGTAGATCCAGACATGAACACTGAAGCTTTCTTT. Protein product: CASSVDPDMNTEAFF. The full variable domain, in which reference TRBV9 and TRBJ1-1 provide the parts outside the CDR3, is DSGVTQTPKHLITATGQRVTLRCSPRSGDLSVYWYQQSLDQGLQFLIQYYNGEERAKGNILERFSAQQFPDLHSELNLSSLELGDSALYFCASSVDPDMNTEAFFGQGTRLTVV.

This clone was observed a few times. This chain links TRBV5-1 with TRBJ1-4, with D perhaps TRBD1 (6 bases). The CDR3 spans 16 residues. Between the trimmed V and J ends, which lost 4 bases and 0 bases, there was a span of 13 bases. Germline V gives CDR1 SGHRS, CDR2 YFSETQ. The CDR3: CASSRGQTSTNEKLFF. The CDR3 coding sequence is TGCGCCAGCAGCCGGGGGCAGACTTCAACTAATGAAAAACTGTTTTTT.

The rearrangement uses TRBV2 and TRBJ2-7; D tentatively reads TRBD1 or TRBD2 (5 bases each). Germline V gene lookup returns CDR1 SNHLY and CDR2 FYNNEI. The CDR3 runs 12 residues. V was shortened by 4 bases and J by 6 bases, with 10 bases between the two germline ends. In DNA, the CDR3 is TGTGCCAGCAGTGGTCAGGGACCCGAGCAGTACTTC. This translates into CASSGQGPEQYF.

V and J are TRBV7-3 and TRBJ2-5; TRBD2 agrees at 9 bases. The CDR3 has 15 amino acids. Germline trimming cut 5 bases from V and 5 bases from J; bases unmatched to any gene: 9. Germline V gene sequence: CDR1 SGHTA, CDR2 FQGTGA. CDR3 DNA: TGTGCCAGCAGCATTAGGCCAGGACTAGCGGAGACCCAGTACTTC. Its protein product is CASSIRPGLAETQYF.

The gene calls are TRBV19 and TRBJ1-1; D uncertain. CDR3 length equals 15 residues. V lost 1 base, J lost 2 bases, and 11 bases lay in between. In germline, CDR1 is LNHDA, CDR2 SQIVND (reference sequence). The CDR3 loop reads CASSIGRSYNTEAFF. In DNA, the CDR3 is TGTGCCAGTAGTATAGGCCGGAGCTATAACACTGAAGCTTTCTTT.

The rearrangement uses TRBV5-1 and TRBJ1-2, with D possibly matching TRBD1 (6 bases). There are 15 residues in the CDR3. V lost 0 bases to trimming and J lost 5 bases, with 14 bases between them. The V gene's germline CDR1 is SGHRS and CDR2 YFSETQ. CDR3 residues: CASSLGLGGGYGYTF. The CDR3 DNA sequence: TGCGCCAGCAGCTTGGGCCTCGGAGGGGGTTATGGCTACACCTTC.

The chain combines TRBV7-2 with TRBJ1-1, with 7 positions matching TRBD1. The CDR3 loop spans 14 amino acids. CDR1 is SGHTA and CDR2 is FQGNSA in the germline V gene. The V gene end was trimmed by 2 bases and the J gene end by 3 bases; junction bases not matched to a gene: 3. The CDR3: CASSLMTGHTEAFF. The CDR3 region has the DNA TGTGCCAGCAGCTTAATGACAGGGCACACTGAAGCTTTCTTT.

The chain uses TRBV7-8 and TRBJ1-2; a weak D match, TRBD1 (5 bases). V gave up 3 bases and J gave up 0 bases, with 14 bases separating them. Germline V lookup: CDR1 SGHVS, CDR2 FQNEAQ. This CDR3 is 16 amino acids long. The CDR3 region has the DNA TGTGCCAGCAGCTTTGGTATCCGAGGGGCTAACTATGGCTACACCTTC. Encoded protein: CASSFGIRGANYGYTF.

V is TRBV5-6 and J is TRBJ2-5, with D uncertain. Trimming took 5 bases from V and 4 from J, leaving 15 bases between them. The CDR3 contains 14 residues. The germline CDR1 and CDR2 sequences are SGHDT and YYEEEE. The CDR3 sequence is CASRMLDLGETQYF. DNA of the CDR3: TGTGCCAGCAGAATGCTAGACCTAGGAGAGACCCAGTACTTC.

The chain couples TRBV7-3 to TRBJ2-7; 7 positions agree with TRBD1. V was pared by 4 bases and J by 6 bases, with 3 bases of the junction left unmatched. This CDR3 comprises 12 residues. Germline V gene lookup returns CDR1 SGHTA and CDR2 FQGTGA. The DNA for the CDR3 is TGTGCCAGCAGCTCCTGGACAGGCGAGCAGTACTTC. Translated, it gives CASSSWTGEQYF.

DNA of the CDR3: TGCGCCAGCAGCCAAAAGGGGACAGCCCCTCTGGGTGTCAGGGAGACCCAGTACTTC. Encoded protein: CASSQKGTAPLGVRETQYF. The rearrangement links TRBV4-1 to TRBJ2-5; TRBD1 aligns across 7 bases. V gave up 2 bases and J gave up 5 bases; unmatched junction bases: 20. The germline CDR1 and CDR2 sequences are MGHRA and YSYEKL. CDR3 length: 19 residues.

The chain has TRBV7-2 and TRBJ2-5; no clear D. The CDR3 has 14 residues. Trimming took off 5 bases at V and 1 base at J, with 11 bases between the two ends. The germline V gene has CDR1 SGHTA and CDR2 FQGNSA. CDR3 nucleotides: TGTGCCAGCAGCCCTGGATACGCCCAAGAGACCCAGTACTTC. As protein: CASSPGYAQETQYF.

This clone was observed a single time. The chain carries TRBV7-6 and TRBJ1-1; D unclear. The germline V gene encodes CDR1 SGHVS and CDR2 FNYEAQ. The CDR3 spans 14 residues. The germline V and J ends were trimmed by 1 base and 5 bases, with 11 bases remaining between them. The CDR3 is CASSLGLPATEAFF. CDR3 nucleotides: TGTGCCAGCAGCTTAGGACTCCCCGCGACTGAAGCTTTCTTT.

The chain combines TRBV2 with TRBJ1-1; D remains ambiguous. There are 12 residues in the CDR3. Between the trimmed V and J ends, which lost 5 bases and 7 bases, there was a span of 11 bases. CDR1 is SNHLY, CDR2 FYNNEI, per germline. The CDR3 DNA follows: TGTGCCAGCAGTCGAGAAGGACTTGAAGCTTTCTTT. It codes for CASSREGLEAFF.

The CDR3 is CASSLFGLAGGSDTQYF. In DNA, the CDR3 is TGTGCCAGCAGCCTATTTGGGCTAGCGGGAGGCTCAGATACGCAGTATTTT. V gene TRBV3-1 (or the pseudogene TRBV3-2) combines with J gene TRBJ2-3, with 11 bases matching TRBD2. V gave up 4 bases and J gave up 4 bases; unmatched junction bases: 10. CDR3 length: 17 amino acids. The germline CDR1 and CDR2 sequences are LGHDT and YNNKEL (reference sequence).

The chain employs TRBV4-2 and TRBJ2-5; D gene ambiguous. Germline CDR1 LGHNA, CDR2 YNFKEQ. V was trimmed by 2 bases and J by 13 bases, leaving 17 bases between them. The CDR3 totals 13 residues. The CDR3 sequence: CASSQLPTGTSYF. The CDR3 region has the DNA TGTGCCAGCAGCCAACTCCCCACTGGAACCTCGTACTTC.

The chain joins TRBV6-6 to TRBJ2-7, with D unresolved. This CDR3 region has 12 residues. The V gene's germline CDR1 is MNHNY and CDR2 SVGAGI (reference sequence). V was clipped by 3 bases and J by 5 bases, with 8 bases between them. As DNA, the CDR3 is TGTGCCAGCAGTTATTCGAGTCACGAGCAGTACGTC. Protein product: CASSYSSHEQYV.

The J gene is TRBJ1-2, the V gene TRBV6-5; D is perhaps TRBD1 (5 bases). The germline V and J ends were trimmed by 8 bases and 2 bases, with 9 bases remaining between them. CDR1 and CDR2 from the germline V gene are MNHEY and SVGAGI. This CDR3 is 12 amino acids long. The CDR3 bases are TGTGCCAGCGGGACGGCGAACTATGGCTACACCTTC. Its translation: CASGTANYGYTF.

The chain employs TRBV5-6 and TRBJ1-2; the match to TRBD1 covers 11 bases. Germline CDR1 is SGHDT and CDR2 is YYEEEE. The CDR3 runs 13 residues. Losses at the gene ends were 4 bases for V and 6 bases for J; bases not matched to a gene: 2. In nucleotides, the CDR3 is TGTGCCAGCAGCACGGGACAGGGGGATGGCTACACCTTC. It yields the protein CASSTGQGDGYTF.

This clone was detected only a few times. The chain employs TRBV4-3 and TRBJ2-1, with 11 positions matching TRBD2. After removal of 1 base from V and 7 bases from J, the junction contained 15 bases not matched to a gene. The germline CDR1 and CDR2 sequences are LGHNA and YSLEER. This CDR3 region has 19 residues. The CDR3 DNA sequence: TGCGCCAGCAGCCAAGTATATAGCGGGAGGGTGACGTTTGAGAATGAGCAGTTCTTC. This sequence encodes CASSQVYSGRVTFENEQFF.

This clone appeared a few times. V usage is TRBV30 and J usage is TRBJ1-6; D perhaps matches TRBD1 (5 bases). This CDR3 is built from 15 residues. The V and J ends lost 3 bases and 7 bases respectively, with 16 bases between them. The germline V gene encodes CDR1 GTSNPN and CDR2 SVGIG (reference sequence). The CDR3 region is CAWRGEGSINSPLHF. The CDR3 DNA reads as TGTGCCTGGAGAGGGGAGGGTTCTATCAATTCACCCCTCCACTTT.